This TCR beta chain was sequenced for a study of blood T cell repertoires in COVID-19. The assay was immunoSEQ multiplex PCR, and TCRdb's table has in-frame clones only and misses some. Altogether about 330,000 clones are present, around 80% being singletons, with the ten largest covering 0.95% to 1.5%. The CDR3 runs to 11 residues. V lost 5 bases and J 5 bases, leaving 6 bases between the germline ends. The germline gives CDR1 MNHEY, CDR2 SVGEGT. This TCR was recovered from a woman aged 45-65 years with acute or convalescent COVID-19. The sample consisted of peripheral blood. This sequence joins TRBV6-2 or TRBV6-3 and TRBJ1-2; no clear D gene. The DNA for the CDR3 is TGTGCCAGCAGTCGTAATTATGGCTACACCTTC. Its translation is CASSRNYGYTF.